The rows below give T cell receptor beta chains drawn from one sample of a study of T cell responses to AZD1222 COVID-19 vaccine. Clones were sequenced by immunoSEQ multiplex PCR, and TCRdb holds only the in-frame ones, with some missing. In the table there are approximately 160,000 clones, just over 90% of which are singletons. This specimen was peripheral blood, taken on day 0 of AZD1222 vaccination. These receptors were collected from an adult in good health. The CDR3 runs from the conserved cysteine through the conserved F or W. The order of the fields is J gene, D gene, V gene, CDR3 length, clone size, CDR3 protein, CDR3 DNA. A D gene is named only where the DNA matches it firmly. Clone sizes are given selectively: once, few, many, or a class where the clone is expanded.

J gene: TRBJ2-7; D gene: TRBD1; V gene: TRBV6-2/TRBV6-3; CDR3 length: 17; clone size: .; CDR3 protein: CASSYPLGDRLSYEQYF; CDR3 DNA: TGTGCCAGCAGTTACCCCCTCGGGGACAGGCTCTCCTACGAGCAGTACTTC
J gene: TRBJ1-3; D gene: .; V gene: TRBV30; CDR3 length: 15; clone size: .; CDR3 protein: CAWSARTNSGNTIYF; CDR3 DNA: TGTGCCTGGAGTGCCAGAACCAACTCTGGAAACACCATATATTTT
J gene: TRBJ2-5; D gene: .; V gene: TRBV6-5; CDR3 length: 13; clone size: once; CDR3 protein: CASSPPKSEAQYF; CDR3 DNA: TGTGCCAGCAGTCCCCCGAAGTCGGAGGCCCAGTACTTC
J gene: TRBJ1-6; D gene: .; V gene: TRBV27; CDR3 length: 15; clone size: .; CDR3 protein: CASSLSVRTNSPLHF; CDR3 DNA: TGTGCCAGCAGTTTAAGTGTCAGGACTAATTCACCCCTCCACTTT
J gene: TRBJ2-7; D gene: .; V gene: TRBV30; CDR3 length: 16; clone size: .; CDR3 protein: CAWSRVPIPPTREQYF; CDR3 DNA: TGTGCCTGGAGTAGGGTCCCTATCCCTCCTACGCGGGAGCAGTACTTC
J gene: TRBJ1-2; D gene: .; V gene: TRBV6-2/TRBV6-3; CDR3 length: 14; clone size: once; CDR3 protein: CASSPGGPERDYTF; CDR3 DNA: TGTGCCAGCAGCCCCGGGGGTCCCGAAAGGGACTACACCTTC
J gene: TRBJ2-5; D gene: .; V gene: TRBV6-2/TRBV6-3; CDR3 length: 15; clone size: .; CDR3 protein: CASSYLGTTKETQYF; CDR3 DNA: TGTGCCAGCAGTTACTTAGGGACCACTAAAGAGACCCAGTACTTC
J gene: TRBJ1-4; D gene: .; V gene: TRBV2; CDR3 length: 13; clone size: .; CDR3 protein: CAWTWGLYEKLFF; CDR3 DNA: TGTGCCTGGACTTGGGGCCTTTATGAAAAACTGTTTTTT
J gene: TRBJ2-3; D gene: .; V gene: TRBV6-2/TRBV6-3; CDR3 length: 18; clone size: .; CDR3 protein: CASSYSPWRGMSTDTQYF; CDR3 DNA: TGTGCCAGCAGTTACTCGCCATGGCGGGGTATGTCCACAGATACGCAGTATTTT
J gene: TRBJ1-6; D gene: TRBD1; V gene: TRBV19; CDR3 length: 15; clone size: .; CDR3 protein: CASSPTGIGNSPLHF; CDR3 DNA: TGTGCCAGTAGCCCGACAGGGATCGGGAATTCACCCCTCCACTTT
J gene: TRBJ1-4; D gene: .; V gene: TRBV5-5; CDR3 length: 15; clone size: .; CDR3 protein: CASSTKGGFNEKLFF; CDR3 DNA: TGTGCCAGCAGCACCAAGGGGGGGTTTAATGAAAAACTGTTTTTT